This T cell receptor (beta chain) was recorded in a study of identifying expanded T cells in peripheral blood. Overall study results and limits: Differentially abundant clones: about 1.2 between replicates, around 16 at approximately 14 days, 19 to 20 at four. Approximately 2-week clone count variance significantly increased as total template count grew.

The method was immunoSEQ multiplex PCR; TCRdb's version includes in-frame clones alone and lacks a portion of them. The table lists 95,000 to 150,000 clones, about 80% of them singletons. CDR3 length: 15 residues. The germline V and J ends were trimmed by 2 bases and 9 bases, with 18 bases remaining between them. The V gene's germline CDR1 is SGHTA and CDR2 FQGNSA. No infections or other immune events were documented during collection. Details on this clone: As yet, its antigen is unknown.

The sequence was obtained from a person aged 18 to 70 in good health. The sequenced material came from blood. The V gene is TRBV7-2, the J gene TRBJ2-3, with a tentative D call TRBD1 (6 bases). CDR3 DNA sequence: TGTGCCAGCAGCTTAAACAGGGTGGGGCCTGGGACGCAGTATTTT. Its translation is CASSLNRVGPGTQYF.